A selection of T cell receptor beta chains follows, all from one sample in a study of blood T cell repertoires in COVID-19. Here immunoSEQ multiplex PCR was the method, and the copy in TCRdb shows in-frame clones only, minus some. The sample carries about 180,000 clones, over 75% recorded once. Sequenced: peripheral blood. These TCRs come from a human donor with active or convalescent COVID-19. The donor label of this sample is uncertain. Each CDR3 is given without its conserved first and last residue. The D gene is left open where the match is weak.

v_call	d_call	cdr3_aa
TRBV27	TRBD2	ASTRDPSGVNTGELF
TRBV19	TRBD1	ASSIGQGGNQPQH
TRBV6-1	TRBD1	ASSDLGQGAVQTSPQH
TRBV29-1	-	SARLLSGNYGYT
TRBV3-1/TRBV3-2	-	ASSQAGEKLF
TRBV7-9	-	ASSLPWAEQY
TRBV7-9	TRBD2	ASNSGSGGELF
TRBV6-5	TRBD1	ASRTRDRGTPLH
TRBV9	-	ASRRGEGSGANVLT
TRBV6-1	TRBD2	ASSDRLAGGGNEQF
TRBV5-1	TRBD1	ASSPTLGQMNTEAF
TRBV7-2	-	ASSLGRGLGYGYT
TRBV28	-	ASRGDFLGNQPQH
TRBV10-2	-	ASQLSSYEQY
TRBV6-5	-	AGGWTYNEQF
TRBV4-2	-	ASSQEQVSYEQY
TRBV7-8	-	ASSLVEGTGNQPQH
TRBV3-1/TRBV3-2	-	ASSQVGAASTDTQY